A single sample gave rise to the 7 T cell receptor beta chains below, sequenced in a study of blood T cell repertoires in COVID-19 (TCRdb year 2020). The receptor library was made with the immunoSEQ multiplex PCR assay. Not all clones reach the TCRdb copy of this immuneACCESS table, which keeps in-frame sequences only. Checked studies attribute under half of the gap to unresolved V genes and leave the rest unexplained. The sample records just under 350,000 clones, 90% to 95% of which are singletons. Together, the top ten hold approximately 3.5% of the sample. The sequencing input was peripheral blood. The source is a woman between 18 and 29 years old who had recovered from COVID-19.

The chain employs TRBV11-2 and TRBJ2-2; 8 bases are a match to TRBD1. The CDR3 consists of 15 residues. CDR1 and CDR2 (germline): SGHAT, FQNNGV. Trimming at V came to 4 bases and at J to 8 bases, leaving 9 bases not matched to a gene. The DNA for the CDR3 is TGTGCCAGCAGCTCAATGACAGGGGACATGGGGGAGCTGTTTTTT. Protein sequence: CASSSMTGDMGELFF.

The chain couples TRBV30 to TRBJ1-5; D is unclear. The V and J ends lost 0 bases and 2 bases respectively, with 5 bases between them. The CDR3 has 13 residues. The V gene's germline CDR1 is GTSNPN and CDR2 SVGIG (reference sequence). CDR3 residues: CAWSVSGNQPQHF. The CDR3 DNA follows: TGTGCCTGGAGTGTAAGCGGCAATCAGCCCCAGCATTTT.

The V gene is TRBV11-2, the J gene TRBJ2-7, with 9 bases lining up with TRBD1. Germline values: CDR1 SGHAT, CDR2 FQNNGV. The CDR3 has 12 residues. Trimming took 5 bases from V and 9 from J; bases not matched to a gene: 5. The DNA of the CDR3 is TGTGCCAGCAGCGCAACAGGGGGCGGGCAGTACGTC. It translates to CASSATGGGQYV.

The rearrangement links TRBV11-2 to TRBJ1-2, with TRBD1 matching 7 bases. Trimming removed 3 bases from V and 4 bases from J; junction bases left unmatched: 8. CDR1 and CDR2 from the germline V gene are SGHAT and FQNNGV. This CDR3 has 15 residues. CDR3 residues: CASSFGARGAYGYTF. CDR3 nucleotide sequence: TGTGCCAGCAGCTTTGGCGCCAGGGGGGCCTATGGCTACACCTTC.

This clone was detected only once. J is TRBJ2-2 and V is TRBV10-2, with 12 bases matching TRBD2. Germline V gene lookup returns CDR1 WSHSY and CDR2 SAAADI. CDR3 length: 15 residues. J gave up 7 bases and V 6 bases, and 6 bases lay outside the gene matches. The CDR3 is CASRLAGGPGGELFF. The CDR3 nucleotides read TGCGCCAGCAGGCTAGCGGGAGGGCCCGGCGGGGAGCTGTTTTTT.

The J gene is TRBJ2-7, the V gene TRBV9, with TRBD2 matching over 10 bases. V shed 2 bases, J shed 5 bases, and the junction held 10 bases outside the gene matches. The length of the CDR3 is 16 residues. The germline gives CDR1 SGDLS, CDR2 YYNGEE. The CDR3 DNA reads as TGTGCCAGCAGCGTCGGACTAGCGGACCTCTTTAACGAGCAGTACGTC. Translated, it gives CASSVGLADLFNEQYV.

The chain couples TRBV13 to TRBJ2-2, with 11 bases lining up with TRBD2. This CDR3 is built from 14 residues. Germline V CDR1 and CDR2: PRHDT, FYEKMQ (reference sequence). V gave up 5 bases and J gave up 7 bases; unmatched junction bases: 3. CDR3 residues: CASSLAGGGGELFF. The CDR3 nucleotides read TGTGCCAGCAGCCTAGCGGGAGGTGGCGGGGAGCTGTTTTTT.